This TCR beta chain is drawn from a study of identical twins. Broader study findings: Models, which agreed with sharing between unrelated individuals, nonetheless underestimated the out-of-frame TCR alpha sharing seen in monozygotic twins. Clonotypes of the beta chain that were abundant in cord blood carried fewer insertions (memory repertoires showed none). Some out-of-frame alpha sequences were shared by twins, and these showed excess low generation probability.

TCRdb reprocessed the 5' RACE reads via MiXCR and lists one record per CDR3 protein. The profile shows approximately 220,000 distinct CDR3 sequences, over 8% of them singletons. This clonotype showed up many times. What it binds is unknown. All of the donors were Caucasians in good health. There are 16 residues in the CDR3. Germline CDR1 is SGDLS and CDR2 is YYNGEE. The V gene end was trimmed by 4 bases and the J gene end by 2 bases; junction bases not matched to a gene: 6. The clonotype was recovered from a woman between 18 and 30 years old in good health. This chain uses TRBV9 with TRBJ1-3; TRBD1 matches 10 bases. The sequenced sample consisted of memory (CD45RO+) T cells sorted from blood. CDR3 amino acids: CASSPHGTGAGNTIYF. CDR3 DNA sequence: TGTGCCAGCAGCCCTCACGGGACAGGGGCTGGAAACACCATATATTTT.